This TCR beta chain comes out of a study of post-analysis software for immune sequencing data. Broader study findings: Several TRBV segments were more frequent in patients than controls; TRBV5-6, TRBV5-1 and TRBV20-1 belonged to this group.

Germline V gives CDR1 MDHEN, CDR2 SYDVKM. The CDR3 runs 14 residues. Trimming left V 3 bases short and J 0 bases short, with 6 bases between. About this clonotype: The antigen is undetermined.

Unique molecular identifiers were present in the TCR beta cDNA libraries. One entry per CDR3 protein results from TCRdb running MiXCR on the PCR reads. Altogether a few hundred thousand distinct CDR3 sequences are present, about 40% being singletons, with the ten largest covering about 7.6%. The chain carries TRBV28 and TRBJ2-1; no definite D call. The clonotype originates from a girl aged 2-10 years with multiple sclerosis. Sequenced: blood. The DNA of the CDR3 is TGTGCCAGCAGTTTGACCTACTCCTACAATGAGCAGTTCTTC. Its protein is CASSLTYSYNEQFF. The full variable domain, with the rest looked up from reference TRBV28 and TRBJ2-1, is DVKVTQSSRYLVKRTGEKVFLECVQDMDHENMFWYRQDPGLGLRLIYFSYDVKMKEKGDIPEGYSVSREKKERFSLILESASTNQTSMYLCASSLTYSYNEQFFGPGTRLTVL.